The 19 T cell receptor beta chains listed next were all sequenced from one sample in a study of cytomegalovirus exposure and HLA in healthy donors. The PCR employed 60 Vbeta primers together with 13 Jbeta primers. TCRdb's copy holds only in-frame clones and misses some; the assay was immunoSEQ multiplex PCR. Of some 99,000 clones in the sample, 81% were seen once. Sequenced sample: PBMCs. The receptor source for this set is a woman in her twenties or thirties in good health and CMV-seronegative.

On this clone itself: Its ends do not fully match the called genes, so a read error is possible. The chain links TRBV5-1 to TRBJ2-7; no clear D gene. Germline assignment: CDR1 SGHRS and CDR2 YFSETQ. The length of the CDR3 is 12 residues. This CDR3 is CTSSLPGYEQYF. In DNA form, the CDR3 reads TGCACCAGCAGCTTGCCGGGCTACGAGCAGTACTTC.

The chain recombines TRBV11-3 with TRBJ1-1; 9 nucleotides align to TRBD1. After removal of 5 bases from V and 2 bases from J, the junction contained 6 bases not matched to a gene. The CDR3 extends over 15 amino acids. Per the germline V gene, CDR1 is SGHNT and CDR2 is YENEEA. The CDR3 bases are TGTGCCAGCAGCCTGGGACAGGGCGTTAACACTGAAGCTTTCTTT. This codes for CASSLGQGVNTEAFF.

This clone showed up just once. The genes are TRBV7-9 and TRBJ2-5; 13 bases match TRBD2. The length of the CDR3 is 19 residues. Per the germline V gene, CDR1 is SEHNR and CDR2 is FQNEAQ (reference sequence). Unmatched junction bases numbered 16, after V lost 4 bases and J lost 5 bases. CDR3 nucleotides: TGTGCCAGCAGCTCAACTAGCGGGAGGGCGTCCAGGAGTGAGGAGACCCAGTACTTC. Translated: CASSSTSGRASRSEETQYF. Looking up the rest from reference TRBV7-9 and TRBJ2-5 gives the full variable domain: DTGVSQNPRHKITKRGQNVTFRCDPISEHNRLYWYRQTLGQGPEFLTYFQNEAQLEKSRLLSDRFSAERPKGSFSTLEIQRTEQGDSAMYLCASSSTSGRASRSEETQYFGPGTRLLVL.

This chain links TRBV5-1 with TRBJ2-7; 10 bases agree with TRBD2. Germline V gene sequence: CDR1 SGHRS, CDR2 YFSETQ. The CDR3 has 18 residues. The V gene end was trimmed by 0 bases and the J gene end by 0 bases; junction bases not matched to a gene: 9. CDR3 nucleotides: TGCGCCAGCAGCTTGGCCCCCTTAGCGGGAGGCCCCTCCTACGAGCAGTACTTC. It codes for CASSLAPLAGGPSYEQYF.

This chain joins TRBV10-3 and TRBJ1-1, with 10 bases fitting TRBD1. Unmatched junction bases numbered 6, after V lost 7 bases and J lost 1 base. CDR1 is ENHRY and CDR2 is SYGVKD in the germline V gene. CDR3 length: 15 amino acids. The CDR3 nucleotides are TGTGCCATCAAGGGACAGGGGCAGGGGAACACTGAAGCTTTCTTT. Its translation is CAIKGQGQGNTEAFF.

The V and J genes are TRBV21-1 and TRBJ2-5; no DNA check was done on the table's D call, TRBD2. The end of the DNA aligns better with TRBJ2-7, so the J call may be wrong. TRBV21-1 is marked as a pseudogene. This CDR3 is built from 16 residues. For the CDR3, the DNA is TGTGCCAGCAGCAAAGGGCTAGCGGGAGTTTCCTACGAGCAGTACTTC. Translation gives CASSKGLAGVSYEQYF.

The rearrangement links TRBV6-1 to TRBJ2-7; D is ambiguous. Per germline, CDR1 MNHNS and CDR2 SASEGT. The CDR3 runs to 14 residues. The germline V and J ends were trimmed by 3 bases and 3 bases, with 12 bases remaining between them. CDR3 amino acids: CASSDRDNLYEQYF. Written as DNA, the CDR3 is TGTGCCAGCAGTGATAGAGACAACCTCTACGAGCAGTACTTC.

V gene TRBV9 combines with J gene TRBJ2-7; TRBD2 aligns across 7 bases. The junction had 9 bases not matched to a gene; V was cut back by 0 bases and J by 3 bases. Germline loops: CDR1 SGDLS, CDR2 YYNGEE. This CDR3 contains 16 residues. CDR3 nucleotide sequence: TGTGCCAGCAGCGTAGGGGGTATCGGCGGGGGCTACGAGCAGTACTTC. Amino acids: CASSVGGIGGGYEQYF.

V usage is TRBV2 and J usage is TRBJ2-5; D may be TRBD2 (6 bases). Germline CDR1 SNHLY, CDR2 FYNNEI. The V gene lost 1 base and the J gene lost 0 bases, with 12 bases spanning the gap. This CDR3 has 16 residues. The CDR3 is CASSEGLGGNQETQYF. CDR3 bases: TGTGCCAGCAGTGAAGGACTGGGAGGCAACCAAGAGACCCAGTACTTC.

The rearrangement uses TRBV19 and TRBJ2-2; 8 positions match TRBD1. Losses at the gene ends were 4 bases for V and 4 bases for J; bases not matched to a gene: 8. This CDR3 region has 16 residues. The germline V gene encodes CDR1 LNHDA and CDR2 SQIVND (reference sequence). In DNA form, the CDR3 reads TGTGCCAGTAGTACCCCACAGGGGGGAGGCACCGGGGAGCTGTTTTTT. Amino acids: CASSTPQGGGTGELFF.

The chain employs TRBV6-6 and TRBJ1-5; D remains ambiguous. V lost 2 bases, J lost 7 bases, and 12 bases lay in between. Germline CDR1 MNHNY, CDR2 SVGAGI (reference sequence). This CDR3 contains 14 residues. The CDR3 region has the DNA TGTGCCAGCAGTTACGTTGGGAGTCAACAGCCCCAGCATTTT. The encoded protein is CASSYVGSQQPQHF.

The chain is built from TRBV6-1 and TRBJ1-2; TRBD1 might be the D (6 bases). The CDR3 is made up of 13 amino acids. Between the trimmed V and J ends, which lost 6 bases and 10 bases, there was a span of 18 bases. Germline V gene sequence: CDR1 MNHNS, CDR2 SASEGT. The CDR3: CASSQGTARDYTF. The CDR3 nucleotides are TGTGCCAGCAGCCAGGGGACGGCACGCGACTACACCTTC.

The CDR3 loop reads CASSLLTSGYNEQFF. CDR3 nucleotides: TGCGCCAGCAGCTTGCTGACTAGCGGTTACAATGAGCAGTTCTTC. V gene TRBV5-1 combines with J gene TRBJ2-1; 9 bases map to TRBD2. The CDR3 contains 15 residues. V was clipped by 1 base and J by 4 bases; unmatched bases: 3. CDR1 SGHRS and CDR2 YFSETQ come from the germline V gene.

This clone was seen just once. This chain uses TRBV7-8 with TRBJ1-5; the D gene is possibly TRBD1 (5 bases). This CDR3 is 17 amino acids long. The germline CDR1 and CDR2 sequences are SGHVS and FQNEAQ. The V and J ends lost 5 bases and 2 bases respectively, with 19 bases between them. CDR3 loop: CASSLYASGAGNQPQHF. The CDR3 nucleotides are TGTGCCAGCAGCCTCTACGCTAGTGGGGCGGGCAATCAGCCCCAGCATTTT.

The chain uses TRBV10-3 and TRBJ1-5, with a weak D call TRBD1 (5 bases). This CDR3 has 13 amino acids. V lost 3 bases to trimming and J lost 11 bases, with 14 bases between them. In germline, CDR1 is ENHRY, CDR2 SYGVKD. The DNA of the CDR3 is TGTGCCATCAGTGAAAGGCCGGGGGAGACCCAGCATTTT. Protein: CAISERPGETQHF.

The chain has TRBV29-1 and TRBJ1-2; possible D gene TRBD1, 6 bases. With 6 bases removed from V and 8 bases from J, the gap between germline ends came to 19 bases. CDR3 size: 13 residues. Germline loops: CDR1 SQVTM, CDR2 ANQGSEA. The CDR3 nucleotides read TGCAGCGTCGATGACACAGGGACCAGCGGCTACACCTTC. Translated: CSVDDTGTSGYTF.

This clone is a singleton in its sample. This chain joins TRBV5-6 and TRBJ2-2; 12 nucleotides agree with TRBD2. The germline CDR1 and CDR2 sequences are SGHDT and YYEEEE. CDR3 length equals 16 residues. J lost 7 bases, V lost 4 bases, and 8 bases had no gene match. CDR3 loop: CASSPPSGRAGGELFF. The CDR3 bases are TGTGCCAGCAGCCCTCCTAGCGGGAGGGCCGGCGGGGAGCTGTTTTTT. The entire variable domain, with the rest obtained from reference TRBV5-6 and TRBJ2-2, is as follows: DAGVTQSPTHLIKTRGQQVTLRCSPKSGHDTVSWYQQALGQGPQFIFQYYEEEERQRGNFPDRFSGHQFPNYSSELNVNALLLGDSALYLCASSPPSGRAGGELFFGEGSRLTVL.

This chain joins TRBV30 and TRBJ1-2; D is unresolved. The germline V gene has CDR1 GTSNPN and CDR2 SVGIG (reference sequence). V was clipped by 7 bases and J by 5 bases, with 14 bases between them. This CDR3 is built from 12 residues. The CDR3 here is CAYSTGSYGYTF. CDR3 nucleotide sequence: TGTGCCTACTCTACGGGGTCATATGGCTACACCTTC.

V is TRBV11-3 and J is TRBJ2-7, with D maybe TRBD1 (6 bases). The CDR3 runs 14 residues. CDR1 is SGHNT and CDR2 is YENEEA in the germline V gene. Trimming took off 3 bases at V and 4 bases at J, with 13 bases between the two ends. CDR3 protein: CASSFHREKYEQYF. The DNA for the CDR3 is TGTGCCAGCAGCTTCCACAGGGAGAAATACGAGCAGTACTTC.